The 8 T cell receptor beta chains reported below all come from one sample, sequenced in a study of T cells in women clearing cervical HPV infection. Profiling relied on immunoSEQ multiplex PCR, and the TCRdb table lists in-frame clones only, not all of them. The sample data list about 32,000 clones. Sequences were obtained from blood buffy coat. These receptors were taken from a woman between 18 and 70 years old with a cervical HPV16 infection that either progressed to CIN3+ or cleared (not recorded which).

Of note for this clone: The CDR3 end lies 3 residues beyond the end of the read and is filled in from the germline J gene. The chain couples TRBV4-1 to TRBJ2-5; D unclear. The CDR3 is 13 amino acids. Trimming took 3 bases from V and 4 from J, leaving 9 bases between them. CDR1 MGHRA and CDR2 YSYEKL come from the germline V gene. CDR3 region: CASSHWRRETQYF. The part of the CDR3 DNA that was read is TGCGCCAGCAGCCATTGGCGGAGAGAGACC.

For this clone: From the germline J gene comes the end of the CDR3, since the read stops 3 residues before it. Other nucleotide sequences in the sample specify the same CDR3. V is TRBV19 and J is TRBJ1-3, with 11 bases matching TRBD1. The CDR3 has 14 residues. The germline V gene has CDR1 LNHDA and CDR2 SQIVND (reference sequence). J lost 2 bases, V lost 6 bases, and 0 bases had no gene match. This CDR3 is CASRDRGPGNTIYF. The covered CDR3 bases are TGTGCCAGTAGGGACAGGGGGCCTGGAAACACC.

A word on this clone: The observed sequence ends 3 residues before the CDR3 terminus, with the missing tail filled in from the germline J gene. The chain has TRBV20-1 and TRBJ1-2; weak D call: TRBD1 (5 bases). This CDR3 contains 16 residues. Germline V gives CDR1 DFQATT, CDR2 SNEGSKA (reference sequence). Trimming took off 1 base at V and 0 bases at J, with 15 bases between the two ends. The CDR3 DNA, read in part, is TGCAGTGCTAGAGTGGGCAGGGAGCTTACTAACTATGGC. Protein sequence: CSARVGRELTNYG. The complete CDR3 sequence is CSARVGRELTNYGYTF.

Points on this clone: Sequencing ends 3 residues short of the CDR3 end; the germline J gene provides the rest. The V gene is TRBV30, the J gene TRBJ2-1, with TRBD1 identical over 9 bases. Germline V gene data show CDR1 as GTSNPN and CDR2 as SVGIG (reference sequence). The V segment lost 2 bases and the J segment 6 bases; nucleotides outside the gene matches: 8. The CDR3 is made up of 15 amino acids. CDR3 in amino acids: CAWSTLGQGFNEQFF. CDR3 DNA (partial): TGTGCCTGGAGTACCCTCGGACAGGGGTTCAATGAG.

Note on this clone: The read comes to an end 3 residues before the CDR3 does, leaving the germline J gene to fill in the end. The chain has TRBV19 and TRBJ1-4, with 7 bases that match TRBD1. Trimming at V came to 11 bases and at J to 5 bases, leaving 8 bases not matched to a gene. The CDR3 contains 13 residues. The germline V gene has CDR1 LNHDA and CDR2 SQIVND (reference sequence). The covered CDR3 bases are TGTGCCGCGTCGACAGGGCCGAATGAAAAA. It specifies CAASTGPNEK. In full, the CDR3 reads CAASTGPNEKLFF.

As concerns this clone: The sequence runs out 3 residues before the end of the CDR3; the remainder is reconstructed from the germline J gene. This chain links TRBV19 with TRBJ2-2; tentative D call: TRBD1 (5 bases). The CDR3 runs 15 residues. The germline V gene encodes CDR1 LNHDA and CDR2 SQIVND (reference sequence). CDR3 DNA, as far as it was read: TGTGCCAGTAGTTCCAAGCGCTCTGGGGCCAACGTG. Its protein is CASSSKRSGANV. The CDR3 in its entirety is CASSSKRSGANVLFF.

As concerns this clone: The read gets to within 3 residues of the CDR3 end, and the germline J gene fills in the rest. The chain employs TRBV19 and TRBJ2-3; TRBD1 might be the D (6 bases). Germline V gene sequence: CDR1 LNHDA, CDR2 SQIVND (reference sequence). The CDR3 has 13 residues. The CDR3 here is CASSTQGFQPQYF. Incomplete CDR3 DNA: TGTGCCAGTAGTACCCAGGGGTTTCAGCCG.

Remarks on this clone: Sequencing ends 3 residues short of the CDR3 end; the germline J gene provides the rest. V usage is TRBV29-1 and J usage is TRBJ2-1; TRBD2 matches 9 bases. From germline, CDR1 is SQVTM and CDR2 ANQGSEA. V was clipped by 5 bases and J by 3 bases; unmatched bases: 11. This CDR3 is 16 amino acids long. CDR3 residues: CSVPGRTSEYYNEQFF. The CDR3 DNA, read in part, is TGCAGCGTTCCGGGAAGGACTAGCGAGTACTACAATGAG.